This T cell receptor beta chain appears in the sequencing data of a study of T-cell memory formation after mild COVID-19. TCRdb fed the 5' RACE reads into MiXCR, producing one record per CDR3 protein. Of about 40,000 distinct CDR3 sequences in the sample, about 10% were seen once. In germline, CDR1 is LGHDT, CDR2 YNNKEL (reference sequence). This CDR3 has 11 amino acids. V was shortened by 10 bases and J by 6 bases, with 12 bases between the two germline ends. This clonotype was counted ten times or more. The sample consisted of PBMCs or a T cell subset sorted from them (not recorded which). The TCR sequence derives from a man aged 18 to 29 who had mild COVID-19 (a few samples of this study predate the infection). Cell type and time point are not known. The gene calls are TRBV3-1 and TRBJ1-2; D ambiguous. The CDR3 loop reads CATGPWDGYTF. Written as DNA, the CDR3 is TGTGCCACAGGACCTTGGGATGGCTACACCTTC.